This record covers a single TCR beta chain. This record belongs to a study of blood T cell repertoires in COVID-19. Overall study context: There were acute and convalescent COVID-19 samples, and they came from the United States, Italy and Spain.

The CDR3 sequence is 14 residues long. Losses at the gene ends were 4 bases for V and 4 bases for J; bases not matched to a gene: 5. Germline V gene sequence: CDR1 WNHNN, CDR2 SYGVQD (reference sequence). Profiled with immunoSEQ multiplex PCR; TCRdb holds only in-frame clones, not every one. Altogether around 37,000 clones are present, almost 90% being singletons, with the ten largest covering less than 30%. The chain uses TRBV10-1 and TRBJ1-1, with TRBD1 identical over 8 bases. The specimen was peripheral blood. This clonotype was obtained from a man aged 60 to 75 with active or convalescent COVID-19. The CDR3 region has the DNA TGCGCCAGCAGTGTTACAGGGGGTGGCACTGAAGCTTTCTTT. Its translation is CASSVTGGGTEAFF.